A selection of T cell receptor beta chains follows, all from one sample in a study of control samples from healthy donors and cancer patients. Assay: immunoSEQ multiplex PCR; the TCRdb copy retains only in-frame clones and omits some. This table has 150,000 to 200,000 clones, around 90% appearing once. The sequenced sample consisted of blood. These TCRs come from a woman in her 50s in good health. CDR3s include the opening cysteine and the closing phenylalanine or tryptophan. A D gene is named only where the DNA matches it firmly. Clone size, where shown, is once, few, many, or a class for clones that have expanded.

>NA|TRBD2|16|TRBJ2-5|TRBV10-1
CASSDLTSGYQETQYF
TGCGCCAGCAGCGACTTAACTAGCGGGTACCAAGAGACCCAGTACTTC
>once|NA|16|TRBJ2-5|TRBV9
CASSVGGSGRRETQYF
TGTGCCAGCAGCGTAGGTGGGTCCGGCCGGAGAGAGACCCAGTACTTC
>few|NA|13|TRBJ1-1|TRBV29-1
CSVASGLNTEAFF
TGCAGCGTTGCGTCGGGACTGAACACTGAAGCTTTCTTT
>NA|NA|13|TRBJ1-2|TRBV28
CASSLTGYYGYTF
TGTGCCAGCAGTTTAACGGGGTACTATGGCTACACCTTC
>NA|TRBD1|16|TRBJ1-5|TRBV7-8
CASTAMGTGNSQPQHF
TGTGCCAGCACCGCGATGGGGACAGGGAACAGTCAGCCCCAGCATTTT
>NA|TRBD1|16|TRBJ1-4|TRBV7-2
CASTLGQEGPWEKLFF
TGTGCCAGCACCCTGGGACAGGAAGGACCTTGGGAAAAACTGTTTTTT
>NA|TRBD2|15|TRBJ2-1|TRBV7-3
CASSSGTSGGSEQFF
TGTGCCAGCAGCTCAGGGACTAGCGGGGGGAGTGAGCAGTTCTTC
>NA|NA|17|TRBJ1-1|TRBV19
CASSIRQNPLGGTEAFF
TGTGCCAGTAGTATTCGTCAGAACCCCCTAGGAGGAACTGAAGCTTTCTTT
>NA|TRBD1|15|TRBJ2-1|TRBV2
CASSSDRGTYNEQFF
TGTGCCAGCAGTTCCGACAGGGGAACCTACAATGAGCAGTTCTTC
>once|NA|14|TRBJ1-6|TRBV2
CASSGETYNSPLHF
TGTGCCAGCAGTGGTGAGACCTATAATTCACCCCTCCACTTT
>NA|TRBD2|14|TRBJ2-1|TRBV6-5
CASSYGLAGNEQFF
TGTGCCAGCAGTTATGGGCTAGCGGGGAACGAGCAGTTCTTC
>NA|NA|16|TRBJ2-2|TRBV5-4
CASSLGRQLNTGELFF
TGTGCCAGCAGCTTGGGAAGGCAGCTCAACACCGGGGAGCTGTTTTTT
>NA|NA|14|TRBJ2-5|TRBV7-9
CASSPLGVRETQYF
TGTGCCAGCAGCCCCCTTGGAGTGAGAGAGACCCAGTACTTC
>NA|NA|16|TRBJ2-7|TRBV19
CASSIDAGASSYEQYF
TGTGCCAGTAGTATAGACGCAGGGGCCAGCTCCTACGAGCAGTACTTC
>NA|TRBD1|15|TRBJ1-4|TRBV9
CASSVAAGGDEKLFF
TGTGCCAGCAGCGTAGCAGCAGGGGGAGATGAAAAACTGTTTTTT
>NA|NA|16|TRBJ2-7|TRBV7-3
CASSLEPVAGRHEQYF
TGTGCCAGCAGCTTAGAGCCTGTGGCAGGGAGACACGAGCAGTACTTC
>NA|TRBD1|15|TRBJ2-7|TRBV13
CASSFQGDREDEQYF
TGTGCCAGCAGCTTCCAGGGGGACAGGGAGGACGAGCAGTACTTC
>NA|NA|14|TRBJ1-2|TRBV15
CATSREQGLGGYTF
TGTGCCACCAGCAGAGAACAGGGTTTAGGTGGCTACACCTTC
>NA|TRBD2|18|TRBJ2-3|TRBV3-1/TRBV3-2
CASSQVQGTSGDTDTQYF
TGTGCCAGCAGCCAGGTCCAGGGAACGAGCGGGGACACAGATACGCAGTATTTT
>NA|NA|14|TRBJ1-4|TRBV7-9
CASSLGSTNEKLFF
TGTGCCAGCAGCTTAGGATCAACTAATGAAAAACTGTTTTTT
>NA|NA|12|TRBJ1-1|TRBV25-1
CASGTFNTEAFF
TGTGCCAGCGGGACATTTAACACTGAAGCTTTCTTT
>NA|NA|15|TRBJ2-5|TRBV9
CASSVGLNRQETQYF
TGTGCCAGCAGCGTGGGGTTAAACAGACAAGAGACCCAGTACTTC
>NA|NA|15|TRBJ2-7|TRBV6-5
CASSKYPTGLDFQYF
TGTGCCAGCAGCAAGTATCCCACAGGGCTAGATTTCCAGTACTTC
>NA|NA|13|TRBJ1-6|TRBV11-3
CASSAGPGGDLHF
TGTGCCAGCAGCGCTGGACCGGGAGGAGACCTCCACTTT
>NA|NA|14|TRBJ2-3|TRBV30
CAWRTGLSTDTQYF
TGTGCCTGGAGGACAGGACTGAGCACAGATACGCAGTATTTT
>NA|NA|12|TRBJ1-3|TRBV7-2
CASSSHRNTIYF
TGTGCCAGCAGTTCACACCGAAACACCATATATTTT
>NA|NA|16|TRBJ2-1|TRBV9
CASSVEAGSSYNEQFF
TGTGCCAGCAGCGTAGAGGCGGGTAGCTCCTACAATGAGCAGTTCTTC
>once|NA|11|TRBJ2-7|TRBV20-1
CSGSSVVEQYF
TGCAGTGGTTCAAGCGTGGTCGAGCAGTACTTC
>NA|NA|14|TRBJ1-6|TRBV18
CASSPGPQNSPLHF
TGTGCCAGCTCCCCCGGGCCGCAGAATTCACCCCTCCACTTT
>NA|NA|15|TRBJ1-5|TRBV6-1
CASSEVMGVYQPQHF
TGTGCCAGCAGTGAAGTGATGGGAGTTTATCAGCCCCAGCATTTT
>NA|TRBD2|19|TRBJ2-3|TRBV5-4
CASSPRGSGTSDRTDTQYF
TGTGCCAGCAGTCCACGCGGGTCGGGGACTAGCGACCGCACAGATACGCAGTATTTT
>once|NA|14|TRBJ2-7|TRBV7-9
CASSLDVRGNEQYF
TGTGCCAGCAGCTTAGACGTCAGGGGCAACGAGCAGTACTTC
>NA|NA|14|TRBJ1-3|TRBV21-1
CASVAESWGNTIYF
TGTGCCAGCGTAGCTGAGAGCTGGGGAAACACCATATATTTT
>NA|NA|15|TRBJ2-7|TRBV14
CASSQGGTASQEQYF
TGTGCCAGCAGCCAAGGGGGTACGGCTTCCCAGGAGCAGTACTTC
>once|NA|15|TRBJ1-1|TRBV4-3
CASSQDLLASAEAFF
TGCGCCAGCAGCCAAGATCTCCTGGCGAGTGCTGAAGCTTTCTTT
>NA|NA|14|TRBJ2-7|TRBV24-1
CATSVTGGGGEQYF
TGTGCCACCAGTGTGACGGGAGGAGGGGGCGAGCAGTACTTC
>NA|NA|13|TRBJ2-7|TRBV6-6
CASSLGYLYEQYF
TGTGCCAGCAGTTTGGGCTACCTCTACGAGCAGTACTTC
>NA|TRBD1|14|TRBJ2-7|TRBV27
CASNGQGSPYEQYF
TGTGCCAGCAACGGACAGGGGTCCCCCTACGAGCAGTACTTC